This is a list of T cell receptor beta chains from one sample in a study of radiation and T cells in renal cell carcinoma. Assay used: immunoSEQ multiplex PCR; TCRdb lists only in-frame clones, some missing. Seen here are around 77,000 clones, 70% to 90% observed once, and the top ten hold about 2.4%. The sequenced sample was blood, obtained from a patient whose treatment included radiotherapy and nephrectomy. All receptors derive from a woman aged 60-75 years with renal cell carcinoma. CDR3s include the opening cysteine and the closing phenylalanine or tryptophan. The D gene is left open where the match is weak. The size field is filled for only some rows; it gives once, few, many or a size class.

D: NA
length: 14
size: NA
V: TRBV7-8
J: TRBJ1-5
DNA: TGTGCCAGCAGCTCGACACATAGCAATCAGCCCCAGCATTTT
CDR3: CASSSTHSNQPQHF

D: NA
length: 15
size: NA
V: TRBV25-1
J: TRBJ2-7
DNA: TGTGCCAGCAGCTCCCTAGGGCGGAGCTCCTACGAGCAGTACTTC
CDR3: CASSSLGRSSYEQYF

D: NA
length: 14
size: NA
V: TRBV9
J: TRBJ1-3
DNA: TGTGCCAGCAGCGTAGGGTCGGCGGGAAACACCATATATTTT
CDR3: CASSVGSAGNTIYF

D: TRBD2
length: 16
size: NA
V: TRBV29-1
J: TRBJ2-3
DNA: TGCAGCGCCCCTAGCGGGAGAGGTATTAAGACAGATACGCAGTATTTT
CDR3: CSAPSGRGIKTDTQYF

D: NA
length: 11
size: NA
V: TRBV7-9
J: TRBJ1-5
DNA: TGTGCCAGCAGCTCAGAATCGGCCCAGCATTTT
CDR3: CASSSESAQHF

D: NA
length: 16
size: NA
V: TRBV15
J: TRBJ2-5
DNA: TGTGCCACCAGCAGAGATCCGGAAAGGGGCCAAGAGACCCAGTACTTC
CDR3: CATSRDPERGQETQYF

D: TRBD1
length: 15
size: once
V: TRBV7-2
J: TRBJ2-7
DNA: TGTGCCAGCAGCTTATCGACAGGGATAGCCTACGAGCAGTACTTC
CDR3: CASSLSTGIAYEQYF

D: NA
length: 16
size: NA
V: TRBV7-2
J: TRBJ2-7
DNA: TGTGCCAGCAGCTTAGGGATGGGGAAAAGCGGCTACGAGCAGTACTTC
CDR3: CASSLGMGKSGYEQYF

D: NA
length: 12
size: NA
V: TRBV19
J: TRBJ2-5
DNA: TGTGCCAGTAGTGATTTCCCTGGGACCCAGTACTTC
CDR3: CASSDFPGTQYF

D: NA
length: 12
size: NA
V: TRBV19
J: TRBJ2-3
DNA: TGTGCCAGTAGTATTACTCCTGGTACGCAGTATTTT
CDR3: CASSITPGTQYF

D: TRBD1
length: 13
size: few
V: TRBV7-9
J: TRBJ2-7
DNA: TGTGCCAGCAGCGGACAGGGAATCACCGAGCAGTACTTC
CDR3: CASSGQGITEQYF